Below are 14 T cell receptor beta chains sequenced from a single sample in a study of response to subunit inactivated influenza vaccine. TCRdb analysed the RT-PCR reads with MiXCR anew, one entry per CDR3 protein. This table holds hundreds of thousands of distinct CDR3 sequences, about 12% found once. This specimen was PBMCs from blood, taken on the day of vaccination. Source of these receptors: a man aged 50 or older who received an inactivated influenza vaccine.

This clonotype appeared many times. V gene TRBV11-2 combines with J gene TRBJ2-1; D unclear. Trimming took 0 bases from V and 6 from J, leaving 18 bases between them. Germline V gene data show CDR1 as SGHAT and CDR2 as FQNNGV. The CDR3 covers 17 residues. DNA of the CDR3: TGTGCCAGCAGCTTAGATCTCTCCAGGCCGTCGATCAATGAGCAGTTCTTC. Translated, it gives CASSLDLSRPSINEQFF.

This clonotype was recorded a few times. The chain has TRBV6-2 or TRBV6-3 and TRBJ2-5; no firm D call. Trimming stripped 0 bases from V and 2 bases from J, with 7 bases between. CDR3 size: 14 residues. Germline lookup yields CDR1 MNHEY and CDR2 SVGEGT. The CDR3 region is CASSYSADQETQYF. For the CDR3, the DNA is TGTGCCAGCAGTTACTCGGCAGATCAAGAGACCCAGTACTTC.

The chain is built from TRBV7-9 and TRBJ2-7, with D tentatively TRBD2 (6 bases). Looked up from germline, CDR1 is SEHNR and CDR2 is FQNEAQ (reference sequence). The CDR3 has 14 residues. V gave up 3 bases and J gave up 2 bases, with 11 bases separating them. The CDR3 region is CASSFAGRAYEQYF. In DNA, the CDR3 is TGTGCCAGCAGCTTTGCGGGGAGAGCCTACGAGCAGTACTTC.

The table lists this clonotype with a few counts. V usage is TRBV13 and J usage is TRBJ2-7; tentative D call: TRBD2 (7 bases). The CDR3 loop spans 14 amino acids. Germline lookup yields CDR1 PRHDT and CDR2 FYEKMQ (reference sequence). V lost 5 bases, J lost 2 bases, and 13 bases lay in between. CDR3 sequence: CASSRGGQTYEQYF. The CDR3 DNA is TGTGCCAGCAGCCGCGGGGGCCAAACCTACGAGCAGTACTTC.

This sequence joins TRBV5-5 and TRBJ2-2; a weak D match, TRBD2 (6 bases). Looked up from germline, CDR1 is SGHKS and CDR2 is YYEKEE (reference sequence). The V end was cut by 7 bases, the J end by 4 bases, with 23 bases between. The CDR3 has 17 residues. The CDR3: CASAWRSGWQGTGELFF. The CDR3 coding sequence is TGTGCCAGCGCTTGGCGTAGCGGATGGCAGGGCACCGGGGAGCTGTTTTTT.

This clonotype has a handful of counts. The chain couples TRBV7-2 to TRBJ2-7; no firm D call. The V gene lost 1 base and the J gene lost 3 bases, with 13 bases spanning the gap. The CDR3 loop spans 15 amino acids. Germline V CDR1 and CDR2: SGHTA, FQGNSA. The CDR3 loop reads CASSLVAKPDYEQYF. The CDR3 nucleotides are TGTGCCAGCAGCTTAGTGGCAAAGCCTGACTACGAGCAGTACTTC.

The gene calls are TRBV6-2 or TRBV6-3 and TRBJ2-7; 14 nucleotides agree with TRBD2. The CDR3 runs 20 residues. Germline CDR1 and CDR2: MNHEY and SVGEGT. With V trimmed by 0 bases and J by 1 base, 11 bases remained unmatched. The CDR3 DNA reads TGTGCCAGCAGTTACTCATTTCCGAGACTAGCGGGAGGGCCTTCCTACGAGCAGTACTTC. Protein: CASSYSFPRLAGGPSYEQYF.

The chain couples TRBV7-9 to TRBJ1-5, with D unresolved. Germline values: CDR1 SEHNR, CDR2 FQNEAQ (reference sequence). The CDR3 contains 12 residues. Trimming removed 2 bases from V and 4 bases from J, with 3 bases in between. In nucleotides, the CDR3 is TGTGCCAGCAGCTTAATTAATCAGCCCCAGCATTTT. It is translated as CASSLINQPQHF.

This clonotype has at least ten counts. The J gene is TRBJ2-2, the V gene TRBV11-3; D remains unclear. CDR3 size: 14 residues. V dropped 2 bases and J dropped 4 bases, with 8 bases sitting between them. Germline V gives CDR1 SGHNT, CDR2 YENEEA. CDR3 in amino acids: CASSLSRGTGELFF. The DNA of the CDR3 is TGTGCCAGCAGCTTATCCAGAGGCACCGGGGAGCTGTTTTTT.

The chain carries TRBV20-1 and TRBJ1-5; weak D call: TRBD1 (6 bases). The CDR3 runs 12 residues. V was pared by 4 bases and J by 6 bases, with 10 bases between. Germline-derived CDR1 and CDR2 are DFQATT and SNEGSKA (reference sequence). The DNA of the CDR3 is TGCAGTGCTATCAGGGGCATTCAGCCCCAGCATTTT. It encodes CSAIRGIQPQHF.

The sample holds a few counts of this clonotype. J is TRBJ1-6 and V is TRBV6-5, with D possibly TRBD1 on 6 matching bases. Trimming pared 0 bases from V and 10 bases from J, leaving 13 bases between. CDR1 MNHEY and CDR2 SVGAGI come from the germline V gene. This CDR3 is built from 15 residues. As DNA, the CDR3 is TGTGCCAGCAGTTACTCGGCGCAGGGGCGGTCACCCCTCCACTTT. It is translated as CASSYSAQGRSPLHF.

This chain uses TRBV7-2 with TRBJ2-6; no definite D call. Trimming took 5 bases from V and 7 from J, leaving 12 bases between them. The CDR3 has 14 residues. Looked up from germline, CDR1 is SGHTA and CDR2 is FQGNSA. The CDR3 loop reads CASSLPLGANVLTF. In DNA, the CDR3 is TGTGCCAGCAGCCTTCCTCTGGGTGCCAACGTCCTGACTTTC.

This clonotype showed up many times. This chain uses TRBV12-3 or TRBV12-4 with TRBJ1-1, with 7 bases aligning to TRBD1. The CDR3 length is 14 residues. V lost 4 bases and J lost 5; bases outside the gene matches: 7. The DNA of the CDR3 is TGTGCCAGCAGTTCCCGACAGGGTGGAACTGAAGCTTTCTTT. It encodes CASSSRQGGTEAFF.

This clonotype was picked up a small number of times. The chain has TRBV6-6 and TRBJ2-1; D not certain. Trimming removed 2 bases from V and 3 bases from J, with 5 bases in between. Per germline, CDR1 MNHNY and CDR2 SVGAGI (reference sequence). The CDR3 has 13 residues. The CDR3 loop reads CASSYLSYNEQFF. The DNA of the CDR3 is TGTGCCAGCAGTTACCTCAGCTACAATGAGCAGTTCTTC.